The T cell receptor beta chain under discussion was sequenced for a study of T cell responses to AZD1222 COVID-19 vaccine. Method: immunoSEQ multiplex PCR; TCRdb's copy keeps in-frame clones and lacks some. The table has 89,000 or so clones, about 82% seen once; the top ten hold around 5.4%. About this clone: Its antigen is undetermined.

Second-dose schedules of about 4 or about 12 weeks were combined. General observations from the study: There were mostly white British donors and more females than males, and clonal diversity was possibly underestimated.

Sequenced here: peripheral blood, sampled 28 days after the second AZD1222 dose. The receptor was isolated from an adult who received the AZD1222 COVID-19 vaccine.

CDR3 region: CASRDRPMGHGYTF. CDR3 sequence (DNA): TGTGCCAGTAGGGATCGACCCATGGGGCATGGCTACACCTTC. The gene calls are TRBV19 and TRBJ1-2; D might be TRBD1 (5 bases). The germline gives CDR1 LNHDA, CDR2 SQIVND (reference sequence). V lost 6 bases to trimming and J lost 6 bases, with 17 bases between them. The CDR3 is 14 residues long.